This T cell receptor beta chain was obtained from a study of beta chain features in type 1 diabetes. Study at large: In age, gender and cell yields, patients were similar to healthy donors. All samples combined gave 107,917,701 sorted cells for examination. Whole-study results and caveats: People with Type 1 diabetes carried modestly yet significantly shorter TCRB CDR3s in all four CD4+ subsets.

Expressed TCRB transcripts were sequenced because the entire RNA isolate underwent reverse transcription. Assay used: immunoSEQ multiplex PCR; TCRdb lists only in-frame clones, some missing. This sample has hundreds of thousands of clones, with about an eighth found just once. In its sample, this clone was seen a few times. Its antigen is as yet unknown. The germline V and J ends were trimmed by 2 bases and 2 bases, with 16 bases remaining between them. CDR3 length: 16 amino acids. Germline V lookup: CDR1 SGHNT, CDR2 YYREEE (reference sequence). Sorting that relied on CD45RO/CCR7/CD25/CD127/CD95/CD27 yielded CD4+ naive, central memory, regulatory and stem cell-like memory cells.

The clonotype comes from a man aged 18 to 29 with type 1 diabetes. The sample taken for sequencing was naive CD4+ T cells from blood. The chain joins TRBV5-4 to TRBJ2-5, with a tentative D call TRBD1 (6 bases). For the CDR3, the DNA is TGTGCCAGCAGCTTTGGGGGCAGAGAGATTCAAGAGACCCAGTACTTC. Translating gives CASSFGGREIQETQYF.